This TCR beta chain was captured by sequencing in a study of blood T cell repertoires in COVID-19. V was cut by 3 bases and J by 8 bases, with 10 bases left in between. CDR3 length: 13 residues. In the original analysis: Amplification from reference gene primers served as the basis for estimated nucleated cell counts. Data came from immunoSEQ multiplex PCR; TCRdb stores just in-frame clones and leaves some out. V and J calls and clone size are given by that table; D and trimming were obtained from the DNA. The table shows 25,000 to 30,000 clones, with 88% occurring only once. The chain joins TRBV12-3 or TRBV12-4 to TRBJ1-4; TRBD1 is a possible D gene (6 bases). This clonotype was sampled from a woman between 45 and 60 years old with active COVID-19. Sequenced input: peripheral blood. CDR3 nucleotide sequence: TGTGCCAGCAGTTTGGGAAGGGGGGAAAAACTGTTTTTT. Protein: CASSLGRGEKLFF.